This is a list of T cell receptor beta chains from one sample in a study of blood T cell repertoires in COVID-19. TCRdb keeps only in-frame clones here, not all; method: immunoSEQ multiplex PCR. Among some 210,000 clones listed, approximately 81% were seen once. The sequenced material came from peripheral blood. All receptors come from a human donor in a cohort sampled during active COVID-19. Each CDR3 is given with its conserved first and last residue. Each record gives: D gene, clone size, J gene, V gene, CDR3 DNA, CDR3 protein. A D gene is named only where the DNA matches it firmly. A row's size may be missing; if present it is once, few, many or a size class.

>TRBD2|.|TRBJ2-7|TRBV27
TGTGCCAGCAGCTTAAAGACTAGCGGGGACTACGAGCAGTACTTC
CASSLKTSGDYEQYF
>TRBD2|.|TRBJ2-1|TRBV9
TGTGCCAGCAGCGTAGGGACTAGCGGGGGGCCGAGTTACAATGAGCAGTTCTTC
CASSVGTSGGPSYNEQFF
>TRBD2|.|TRBJ2-5|TRBV5-6
TGTGCCAGCAGCTGGGGGGGAGGGACCCAAGAGACCCAGTACTTC
CASSWGGGTQETQYF
>TRBD1|.|TRBJ1-2|TRBV24-1
TGTGCCACCAGTGACGCCGGGACAGGGGAGGGTGGCTACACCTTC
CATSDAGTGEGGYTF
>.|.|TRBJ1-2|TRBV27
TGTGCCAGGCCTCTAGGGGACTATGGCTACACCTTC
CARPLGDYGYTF
>.|.|TRBJ2-5|TRBV7-6
TGTGCCAGCAGCTTATTGGGCGTTGAGACCCAGTACTTC
CASSLLGVETQYF
>.|.|TRBJ1-5|TRBV10-3
TGTGCCATCAGTGACCTTCTGGGGAGTCAGCCCCAGCATTTT
CAISDLLGSQPQHF
>.|.|TRBJ1-1|TRBV7-9
TGTGCCAGCAGCTTACAGGTGTTCAGCCTCGGTTTCTTT
CASSLQVFSLGFF
>.|.|TRBJ2-2|TRBV24-1
TGTGCCACCAGTGATCCCCGGGGGTACACCGGGGAGCTGTTTTTT
CATSDPRGYTGELFF
>.|.|TRBJ2-5|TRBV7-8
TGTGCCAGCAGCATACAGGGTAAACGAGAGACCCAGTACTTC
CASSIQGKRETQYF
>TRBD1|.|TRBJ1-6|TRBV6-5
TGTGCCAGTGGGACAGGCTATAATTCACCCCTCCACTTT
CASGTGYNSPLHF
>.|.|TRBJ1-6|TRBV14
TGTGCCAGCAGCCAGGGCAGGGAATCACCCCTCCACTTT
CASSQGRESPLHF
>.|.|TRBJ1-2|TRBV7-9
TGTGCCAGCAGCTTAGGAGGGAACTATGGCTACACCTTC
CASSLGGNYGYTF
>TRBD1|medium-sized|TRBJ2-3|TRBV5-1
TGCGCCAGCAGCTCCGGGACAGATAGAACAGATACGCAGTATTTT
CASSSGTDRTDTQYF
>.|.|TRBJ2-6|TRBV19
TGTGCCAGTAGTATTTCCCGGGTTCACGGCTCTGGGGCCAACGTCCTGACTTTC
CASSISRVHGSGANVLTF
>TRBD1|.|TRBJ2-2|TRBV28
TGTGCCAGCAGTTTGGGACGACAGGGTTCGCTGTTTTTT
CASSLGRQGSLFF
>.|.|TRBJ1-1|TRBV5-1
TGCGCCAGCAAGTTCCGGGGCACTGAAGCTTTCTTT
CASKFRGTEAFF
>TRBD2|.|TRBJ2-7|TRBV7-2
TGTGCCAGCAGCTTTGGGACTAGCGGGCCACCCTACGAGCAGTACTTC
CASSFGTSGPPYEQYF
>TRBD1|.|TRBJ1-5|TRBV5-1
TGCGCCAGCAGCTTGGAAGGACAGGTTGAGCAGCCCCAGCATTTT
CASSLEGQVEQPQHF
>.|.|TRBJ2-2|TRBV7-2
TGTGCCAGCAGCTTAGGGGCGCAGACCGGGGAGCTGTTTTTT
CASSLGAQTGELFF
>.|.|TRBJ1-1|TRBV9
TGTGCCAGCAGCTCTCACAGTTTCGCCATGAACACTGAAGCTTTCTTT
CASSSHSFAMNTEAFF
>TRBD1|.|TRBJ1-1|TRBV11-2
TGTGCCAGCAGCCCCTTGGGCAGGGGGCAGTTTGACACTGAAGCTTTCTTT
CASSPLGRGQFDTEAFF
>TRBD1|.|TRBJ1-6|TRBV27
TGTGCCAGCGGCCAGGGGGCTAATTCACCCCTCCACTTT
CASGQGANSPLHF
>.|.|TRBJ1-4|TRBV20-1
TGCAGTGCTAGTCATTGGGGCCCCGATGAAAAACTGTTTTTT
CSASHWGPDEKLFF
>.|.|TRBJ1-2|TRBV6-5
TGTGCCAGCAGTTACGGAAGGGGCGGTTTTAGCTACACCTTC
CASSYGRGGFSYTF
>.|.|TRBJ1-1|TRBV9
TGTGCCAGCAGCGTTTTTCCAGGGAACACTGAAGCTTTCTTT
CASSVFPGNTEAFF
>TRBD2|.|TRBJ2-3|TRBV6-2/TRBV6-3
TGTGCCAGCAGTTATTCTTTTAGCGGGGCGCCTCGCACAGATACGCAGTATTTT
CASSYSFSGAPRTDTQYF
>.|.|TRBJ2-1|TRBV27
TGTGCCAGCAGACCCACCGCGGCAGGGCGACTCTACAATGAGCAGTTCTTC
CASRPTAAGRLYNEQFF
>.|.|TRBJ2-5|TRBV5-1
TGCGCCAGCAGCTCAGGGGCTCCTAGTGCGGAAGAGACCCAGTACTTC
CASSSGAPSAEETQYF
>.|few|TRBJ2-4|TRBV7-2
TGTGCCAGCGGCGGTGGGGGGGCAAACATTCAGTACTTC
CASGGGGANIQYF